This T cell receptor beta chain was sequenced during a study of beta chain features in type 1 diabetes. Study-level information: The study found patients and healthy donors alike in age, gender and cell yields. Points from the study as a whole: Across patients, naive, central memory and Treg TCRB repertoires exhibited apparently greater similarity than was observed across healthy donors.

The investigators reverse transcribed all of the isolated RNA, so they sequenced expressed TCRB transcripts. Profiled with immunoSEQ multiplex PCR; TCRdb holds only in-frame clones, not every one. The sample has under 20,000 clones; 50% are singletons. In total, each donor contributed a single heparinised blood draw that averaged approximately 120 mL. By way of CD45RO/CCR7/CD25/CD127/CD95/CD27, the CD4+ regulatory, stem cell-like memory, central memory and naive cells were sorted. Concerning this clone itself: Its antigen is currently unknown.

Sequences were obtained from stem cell memory CD4+ T cells from blood. This clonotype was sampled from a man aged 18 to 35 in good health.

The CDR3 region is CASSPRGAEGYNEQFF. The CDR3 coding sequence is TGTGCCAGCAGCCCCAGAGGAGCGGAGGGGTACAATGAGCAGTTCTTC. The chain uses TRBV11-3 and TRBJ2-1; tentatively, D is TRBD2 (6 bases). CDR3 length: 16 residues. The germline gives CDR1 SGHNT, CDR2 YENEEA. V lost 5 bases and J lost 4, with 18 bases in between.